These 28 T cell receptor beta chains share one sample of origin, sequenced in a study of T cell changes during pregnancy in multiple sclerosis. Libraries were prepared by immunoSEQ multiplex PCR; TCRdb keeps only in-frame clonotypes and omits some of them. Here the sample spans roughly 41,000 clones, more than 85% being singletons. Sequencing used CD8+ T cells from peripheral blood mononuclear cells, obtained in the third trimester of pregnancy. Source of these receptors: a female donor with multiple sclerosis, enrolled in a pregnancy study.

The chain couples TRBV15 to TRBJ2-6; D is ambiguous. The germline CDR1 and CDR2 sequences are LNHNV and YYDKDF (reference sequence). V lost 3 bases, J lost 0 bases, and 9 bases lay in between. The CDR3 is 16 amino acids. The CDR3 nucleotides read TGTGCCACCAGCAGTCCTTCCCTCTCTGGGGCCAACGTCCTGACTTTC. Its translation: CATSSPSLSGANVLTF. The full variable domain, with the rest looked up from reference TRBV15 and TRBJ2-6, is DAMVIQNPRYQVTQFGKPVTLSCSQTLNHNVMYWYQQKSSQAPKLLFHYYDKDFNNEADTPDNFQSRRPNTSFCFLDIRSPGLGDTAMYLCATSSPSLSGANVLTFGAGSRLTVL.

V usage is TRBV12-5 and J usage is TRBJ2-7, with 14 bases lining up with TRBD2. Trimming cost V 6 bases and J 5 bases; bases outside gene matches: 21. The germline CDR1 and CDR2 sequences are LGHNT and FRNRAP. The CDR3 extends over 20 amino acids. The CDR3 sequence: CASGIMASTSGRAQDDEQYF. The CDR3 nucleotides read TGTGCTAGTGGGATAATGGCATCGACTAGCGGGAGGGCCCAGGATGACGAGCAGTACTTC.

This chain connects TRBV13 to TRBJ2-2; D perhaps matches TRBD1 (7 bases). This CDR3 has 15 residues. Germline CDR1 reads PRHDT; CDR2 reads FYEKMQ (reference sequence). Trimming pared 5 bases from V and 2 bases from J, leaving 12 bases between. The CDR3 DNA is TGTGCCAGCAGCCAGGGGGGACTCAACACCGGGGAGCTGTTTTTT. Translated, it gives CASSQGGLNTGELFF.

The chain carries TRBV7-2 and TRBJ1-1, with D unresolved. This CDR3 has 13 amino acids. Trimming removed 1 base from V and 1 base from J, with 4 bases in between. Germline V gene data show CDR1 as SGHTA and CDR2 as FQGNSA. CDR3 coding DNA: TGTGCCAGCAGCTTAGGTCGGAACACTGAAGCTTTCTTT. Its protein is CASSLGRNTEAFF.

The chain is built from TRBV25-1 and TRBJ1-5; 7 bases agree with TRBD1. Germline assignment: CDR1 MGHDK and CDR2 SYGVNS. The CDR3 extends over 14 amino acids. The trim removed 5 bases at V and 9 bases at J, leaving 10 bases unmatched. The CDR3, as DNA: TGTGCCAGCAGTCCCCGGGCAGGGGGGTCGCCCCAGCATTTT. Residues: CASSPRAGGSPQHF.

This chain connects TRBV13 to TRBJ1-2; 7 nucleotides match TRBD1. This CDR3 spans 15 amino acids. Trimming cost V 5 bases and J 2 bases; bases outside gene matches: 8. Germline V gene data show CDR1 as PRHDT and CDR2 as FYEKMQ (reference sequence). The CDR3 loop is CASSPRGQENYGYTF. CDR3 DNA: TGTGCCAGCAGCCCCCGAGGACAGGAAAACTATGGCTACACCTTC.

The J gene is TRBJ2-7, the V gene TRBV30, with 9 bases identical to TRBD1. Germline CDR1 is GTSNPN and CDR2 is SVGIG (reference sequence). V gave up 2 bases and J gave up 6 bases; unmatched junction bases: 5. The CDR3 has 13 residues. Written as DNA, the CDR3 is TGTGCCTGGAGTCCCGGGACAGGGTTCGAGCAGTACTTC. This sequence encodes CAWSPGTGFEQYF. The whole variable domain, remainder taken from reference TRBV30 and TRBJ2-7, is SQTIHQWPATLVQPVGSPLSLECTVEGTSNPNLYWYRQAAGRGLQLLFYSVGIGQISSEVPQNLSASRPQDRQFILSSKKLLLSDSGFYLCAWSPGTGFEQYFGPGTRLTVT.

The chain carries TRBV9 and TRBJ2-1; 7 nucleotides match TRBD2. The CDR3 is 15 residues long. Trimming cost V 4 bases and J 3 bases; bases outside gene matches: 7. Per germline, CDR1 SGDLS and CDR2 YYNGEE. CDR3 nucleotide sequence: TGTGCCAGCAGCTCTACGGGACTACTCTACAATGAGCAGTTCTTC. Residues: CASSSTGLLYNEQFF.

The chain uses TRBV27 and TRBJ2-1, with 13 bases aligning to TRBD2. Germline lookup yields CDR1 MNHEY and CDR2 SMNVEV (reference sequence). CDR3 length: 15 amino acids. Germline trimming cut 2 bases from V and 8 bases from J; bases unmatched to any gene: 3. The CDR3 reads CASSLGTSGIDEQFF. The CDR3 nucleotides are TGTGCCAGCAGTTTAGGGACTAGCGGGATCGATGAGCAGTTCTTC.

V usage is TRBV5-8 and J usage is TRBJ2-2; the D gene is possibly TRBD2 (6 bases). CDR1 and CDR2 from the germline V gene are SGHTS and YDEGEE. The length of the CDR3 is 14 residues. The V gene lost 3 bases and the J gene lost 9 bases, with 15 bases spanning the gap. The CDR3 loop is CASSWQSGTWELFF. CDR3 nucleotides: TGTGCCAGCAGCTGGCAGTCCGGGACTTGGGAGCTGTTTTTT.

The chain employs TRBV7-3 and TRBJ2-7; D gene uncertain. From germline, CDR1 is SGHTA and CDR2 FQGTGA. Trimming removed 1 base from V and 5 bases from J, with 15 bases in between. The CDR3 sequence is 15 residues long. CDR3 protein: CASSLSGGHLDEQYF. As DNA, the CDR3 is TGTGCCAGCAGCTTAAGCGGTGGCCATCTCGACGAGCAGTACTTC. Full variable domain (outside the CDR3, taken from reference TRBV7-3 and TRBJ2-7): GAGVSQTPSNKVTEKGKYVELRCDPISGHTALYWYRQSLGQGPEFLIYFQGTGAADDSGLPNDRFFAVRPEGSVSTLKIQRTERGDSAVYLCASSLSGGHLDEQYFGPGTRLTVT.

J is TRBJ2-7 and V is TRBV13; possible D gene TRBD2, 5 bases. CDR3 length: 14 amino acids. CDR1 and CDR2 (germline): PRHDT, FYEKMQ (reference sequence). Trimming removed 3 bases at V and 0 bases at J, with 9 bases between. CDR3 sequence: CASSFPGNSYEQYF. The CDR3 nucleotides read TGTGCCAGCAGCTTCCCGGGGAACTCCTACGAGCAGTACTTC. The whole variable domain, remainder taken from reference TRBV13 and TRBJ2-7, is AAGVIQSPRHLIKEKRETATLKCYPIPRHDTVYWYQQGPGQDPQFLISFYEKMQSDKGSIPDRFSAQQFSDYHSELNMSSLELGDSALYFCASSFPGNSYEQYFGPGTRLTVT.

The sample holds one count of this clone. The CDR3 sequence: CASSPSNTGELFF. The CDR3, as DNA: TGTGCCAGCAGTCCTTCGAACACCGGGGAGCTGTTTTTT. The chain recombines TRBV6-4 with TRBJ2-2; D gene uncertain. Deletions cut 5 bases from V and 0 bases from J, with 4 bases between. The germline V gene encodes CDR1 MRHNA and CDR2 SNTAGT. The CDR3 is made up of 13 amino acids.

This rearrangement joins TRBV5-6 to TRBJ1-5, with 9 positions matching TRBD1. The germline V gene has CDR1 SGHDT and CDR2 YYEEEE. CDR3 length: 16 amino acids. J lost 5 bases, V lost 2 bases, and 8 bases had no gene match. The CDR3 loop is CASSFSPGQGDQPQHF. CDR3 sequence (DNA): TGTGCCAGCAGCTTTTCCCCGGGACAGGGCGATCAGCCCCAGCATTTT. Filled out from reference TRBV5-6 and TRBJ1-5, the complete variable domain reads DAGVTQSPTHLIKTRGQQVTLRCSPKSGHDTVSWYQQALGQGPQFIFQYYEEEERQRGNFPDRFSGHQFPNYSSELNVNALLLGDSALYLCASSFSPGQGDQPQHFGDGTRLSIL.

V is TRBV19 and J is TRBJ1-1; possible D gene TRBD1, 5 bases. V shed 3 bases and J shed 5 bases, with 16 bases lying between them. The CDR3 covers 15 residues. Germline V CDR1 and CDR2: LNHDA, SQIVND (reference sequence). The CDR3 DNA reads as TGTGCCAGTAGTATTTGGGGGGTCATGGGGACTGAAGCTTTCTTT. Its translation: CASSIWGVMGTEAFF. The full variable domain, in which reference TRBV19 and TRBJ1-1 provide the parts outside the CDR3, is DGGITQSPKYLFRKEGQNVTLSCEQNLNHDAMYWYRQDPGQGLRLIYYSQIVNDFQKGDIAEGYSVSREKKESFPLTVTSAQKNPTAFYLCASSIWGVMGTEAFFGQGTRLTVV.

This chain connects TRBV6-5 to TRBJ1-2; D gene ambiguous. Germline V gene data show CDR1 as MNHEY and CDR2 as SVGAGI. The CDR3 has 14 residues. V dropped 0 bases and J dropped 5 bases, with 10 bases sitting between them. CDR3 bases: TGTGCCAGCAGTTACTCAGAGGGCTGGTATGGCTACACCTTC. This translates into CASSYSEGWYGYTF.

The chain employs TRBV4-3 and TRBJ2-1, with 11 bases that match TRBD2. The V segment lost 0 bases and the J segment 7 bases; nucleotides outside the gene matches: 5. This CDR3 is built from 16 residues. Germline CDR1 is LGHNA and CDR2 is YSLEER. The CDR3 sequence: CASSQENLAGGNEQFF. For the CDR3, the DNA is TGCGCCAGCAGCCAAGAAAACCTAGCGGGGGGAAATGAGCAGTTCTTC.

The chain has TRBV27 and TRBJ2-1; TRBD2 matches at 11 bases. The V gene's germline CDR1 is MNHEY and CDR2 SMNVEV (reference sequence). CDR3 size: 15 residues. Trimming cost V 6 bases and J 8 bases; bases outside gene matches: 9. CDR3 sequence reads: CASRTTSGGFDEQFF. CDR3 nucleotide sequence: TGTGCCAGCAGGACCACTAGCGGGGGCTTTGATGAGCAGTTCTTC.

The count of this clone is one. The V gene is TRBV9, the J gene TRBJ1-4; the match to TRBD1 covers 10 bases. The CDR3 is 16 amino acids. Germline CDR1 SGDLS, CDR2 YYNGEE. V was pared by 4 bases and J by 0 bases, with 3 bases of the junction left unmatched. The CDR3 nucleotides are TGTGCCAGCAGCCCGGACAGGGGGTCAACTAATGAAAAACTGTTTTTT. This sequence encodes CASSPDRGSTNEKLFF.

This clone was seen just once. The chain carries TRBV18 and TRBJ1-3; D is unresolved. The germline V and J ends were trimmed by 3 bases and 8 bases, with 17 bases remaining between them. The CDR3 contains 15 residues. Germline V gives CDR1 KGHSH, CDR2 LQKENI. The DNA of the CDR3 is TGTGCCAGCTCACCCGAGTCGTCTTCGCTGGACACCATATATTTT. This codes for CASSPESSSLDTIYF.

CDR3 residues: CASRLDRGVEAFF. In DNA, the CDR3 is TGTGCCAGCAGACTCGACAGGGGCGTTGAAGCTTTCTTT. This sequence joins TRBV7-3 and TRBJ1-1; 8 nucleotides match TRBD1. Germline V CDR1 and CDR2: SGHTA, FQGTGA. This CDR3 has 13 residues. The J segment lost 7 bases and the V segment lost 6 bases, leaving 7 bases of the junction unmatched.

The chain is built from TRBV15 and TRBJ2-7; D may be TRBD1 (6 bases). Trimming pared 1 base from V and 4 bases from J, leaving 11 bases between. Germline assignment: CDR1 LNHNV and CDR2 YYDKDF (reference sequence). CDR3 length: 14 amino acids. The CDR3 loop reads CATSRGQQGYEQYF. The CDR3 DNA follows: TGTGCCACCAGCAGAGGTCAACAGGGATACGAGCAGTACTTC.

The CDR3, as DNA: TGTGCCAGCAGTTACTTTGGCGGGACCGGGGAGACCCAGTACTTC. Its protein product is CASSYFGGTGETQYF. V usage is TRBV6-5 and J usage is TRBJ2-5, with D tentatively TRBD2 (6 bases). The germline CDR1 and CDR2 sequences are MNHEY and SVGAGI. The CDR3 is 15 amino acids. Between the trimmed V and J ends, which lost 1 base and 5 bases, there was a span of 14 bases.

This chain joins TRBV25-1 and TRBJ1-6; D may be TRBD1 (5 bases). The CDR3 has 14 amino acids. Germline V lookup: CDR1 MGHDK, CDR2 SYGVNS. The V and J ends lost 2 bases and 6 bases respectively, with 8 bases between them. In DNA form, the CDR3 reads TGTGCCAGCAGTGAACAGGGTACTAATTCACCCCTCCACTTT. This codes for CASSEQGTNSPLHF.

The chain uses TRBV11-2 and TRBJ2-2, with D maybe TRBD2 (6 bases). The CDR3 is 16 amino acids. Trimming pared 6 bases from V and 1 base from J, leaving 15 bases between. Per the germline V gene, CDR1 is SGHAT and CDR2 is FQNNGV. The CDR3, as DNA: TGTGCCAGCAGTTCTCCGGGGAGGAAGAACACCGGGGAGCTGTTTTTT. It is translated as CASSSPGRKNTGELFF.

The rearrangement uses TRBV27 and TRBJ1-1; D call uncertain. The germline V gene has CDR1 MNHEY and CDR2 SMNVEV (reference sequence). The V end was cut by 0 bases, the J end by 3 bases, with 5 bases between. CDR3 size: 13 residues. Here the CDR3 reads CASSLSIYTEAFF. For the CDR3, the DNA is TGTGCCAGCAGTTTATCTATCTACACTGAAGCTTTCTTT.

The chain joins TRBV4-3 to TRBJ2-5; D perhaps matches TRBD2 (5 bases). The CDR3 contains 15 residues. The germline V gene encodes CDR1 LGHNA and CDR2 YSLEER. V lost 0 bases to trimming and J lost 5 bases, with 13 bases between them. Here the CDR3 DNA reads TGCGCCAGCAGCCAAGACCCCGGCGGGTCGGAGACCCAGTACTTC. It encodes CASSQDPGGSETQYF.

This clone came up once. The chain uses TRBV4-1 and TRBJ2-5, with D tentatively TRBD2 (6 bases). This CDR3 region has 15 residues. The ends were cut back, 0 bases at V and 3 bases at J, with 11 bases in the middle. Germline loops: CDR1 MGHRA, CDR2 YSYEKL. CDR3 in amino acids: CASSQDFPGEETQYF. CDR3 bases: TGCGCCAGCAGCCAAGATTTTCCGGGGGAAGAGACCCAGTACTTC.